These 24 T cell receptor beta chains were sequenced from one sample in a study of cytomegalovirus exposure and HLA in healthy donors. PCR amplification relied on 60 Vbeta primers (plus 13 Jbeta primers). Method: immunoSEQ multiplex PCR; TCRdb's copy keeps in-frame clones and lacks some. The sample has about 140,000 clones, 70% to 80% seen once. Material: PBMCs. Receptors were obtained from a female donor in good health and CMV-seronegative.

This clone was found a few times. CDR3 amino acids: CASTSGSVTEAFF. The CDR3 region has the DNA TGCGCCAGCACTTCAGGATCCGTCACTGAAGCTTTCTTT. The gene calls are TRBV10-1 and TRBJ1-1; no clear D. There are 13 residues in the CDR3. V was cut by 7 bases and J by 4 bases, with 13 bases left in between. Germline CDR1 and CDR2: WNHNN and SYGVQD (reference sequence).

The chain carries TRBV5-4 and TRBJ1-2; 12 positions match TRBD1. The CDR3 has 15 residues. J gave up 4 bases and V 4 bases, and 5 bases lay outside the gene matches. Germline values: CDR1 SGHNT, CDR2 YYREEE (reference sequence). CDR3 DNA: TGTGCCAGCAGCCAACCGGGACAGGGGGCCTATGGCTACACCTTC. As protein: CASSQPGQGAYGYTF.

In this sample, this clone turned up many times. This chain connects TRBV5-6 to TRBJ1-4, with TRBD1 as a possible D gene (5 bases). The germline V gene encodes CDR1 SGHDT and CDR2 YYEEEE. The CDR3 is 15 residues long. V was clipped by 1 base and J by 3 bases, with 10 bases between them. CDR3 loop: CASSLLTGPNEKLFF. The CDR3 bases are TGTGCCAGCAGCTTGCTAACAGGCCCTAATGAAAAACTGTTTTTT.

The chain carries TRBV6-5 and TRBJ1-1, with 7 bases lining up with TRBD1. V lost 6 bases, J lost 0 bases, and 7 bases stayed unmatched. Per the germline V gene, CDR1 is MNHEY and CDR2 is SVGAGI. The CDR3 extends over 15 amino acids. CDR3 nucleotides: TGTGCCAGCAGGACCTCGGACAGGATGAACACTGAAGCTTTCTTT. It is translated as CASRTSDRMNTEAFF.

V usage is TRBV19 and J usage is TRBJ1-1; TRBD1 might be the D (5 bases). Trimming cost V 5 bases and J 0 bases, with 13 bases left between them. This CDR3 region has 15 residues. CDR1 is LNHDA and CDR2 is SQIVND in the germline V gene (reference sequence). The CDR3 is CASSSPGSVNTEAFF. The CDR3 DNA is TGTGCCAGTAGTTCCCCAGGGTCGGTGAACACTGAAGCTTTCTTT.

The chain recombines TRBV19 with TRBJ1-4, with 8 bases that match TRBD1. In germline, CDR1 is LNHDA, CDR2 SQIVND (reference sequence). This CDR3 region has 16 residues. V lost 6 bases to trimming and J lost 2 bases; unmatched junction nucleotides: 8. The DNA of the CDR3 is TGTGCCAGTAGGAGGACAGGGAAGTCGACTAATGAAAAACTGTTTTTT. This codes for CASRRTGKSTNEKLFF.

This chain links TRBV2 with TRBJ1-1; D is perhaps TRBD1 (6 bases). The CDR3 contains 12 residues. Germline-derived CDR1 and CDR2 are SNHLY and FYNNEI. V shed 3 bases and J shed 7 bases, with 9 bases lying between them. The CDR3 DNA reads as TGTGCCAGCAGTGATCAGGGGCGTGAAGCTTTCTTT. Its protein is CASSDQGREAFF.

The chain couples TRBV28 to TRBJ2-5; 12 nucleotides line up with TRBD2. V trimming: 2 bases; J trimming: 5 bases; junction bases outside the gene matches: 18. There are 20 residues in the CDR3. The V gene's germline CDR1 is MDHEN and CDR2 SYDVKM. The CDR3 DNA reads TGTGCCAGCAGTTTAAGTTTGGTTTGGACTAGCGGGATAAGTCGGGAGACCCAGTACTTC. Its protein is CASSLSLVWTSGISRETQYF. Filled out from reference TRBV28 and TRBJ2-5, the complete variable domain reads DVKVTQSSRYLVKRTGEKVFLECVQDMDHENMFWYRQDPGLGLRLIYFSYDVKMKEKGDIPEGYSVSREKKERFSLILESASTNQTSMYLCASSLSLVWTSGISRETQYFGPGTRLLVL.

The J gene is TRBJ2-2, the V gene TRBV7-9, with unresolved D. CDR3 length: 14 residues. Looked up from germline, CDR1 is SEHNR and CDR2 is FQNEAQ (reference sequence). The V end was cut by 3 bases, the J end by 6 bases, with 11 bases between. CDR3 coding DNA: TGTGCCAGCAGCTTGCGGAATTCGGCCGGGGAGCTGTTTTTT. It encodes CASSLRNSAGELFF.

The chain combines TRBV7-9 with TRBJ1-1; a weak D match, TRBD1 (5 bases). V was clipped by 8 bases and J by 0 bases, with 16 bases between them. This CDR3 has 15 residues. The V gene's germline CDR1 is SEHNR and CDR2 FQNEAQ (reference sequence). CDR3 in amino acids: CASVSGGGLNTEAFF. The CDR3 region has the DNA TGTGCCAGCGTTTCGGGCGGGGGACTGAACACTGAAGCTTTCTTT.

The chain carries TRBV7-2 and TRBJ1-2; 7 bases are shared with TRBD1. The germline CDR1 and CDR2 sequences are SGHTA and FQGNSA. V was pared by 5 bases and J by 2 bases, with 14 bases of the junction left unmatched. This CDR3 comprises 17 residues. The CDR3 loop is CASSPTPRGTDNYGYTF. Written as DNA, the CDR3 is TGTGCCAGCAGCCCGACCCCGAGGGGGACAGACAACTATGGCTACACCTTC. The full variable domain, rest sourced from reference TRBV7-2 and TRBJ1-2, is GAGVSQSPSNKVTEKGKDVELRCDPISGHTALYWYRQSLGQGLEFLIYFQGNSAPDKSGLPSDRFSAERTGGSVSTLTIQRTQQEDSAVYLCASSPTPRGTDNYGYTFGSGTRLTVV.

The chain is built from TRBV19 and TRBJ1-1; a weak D match, TRBD1 (6 bases). Germline V lookup: CDR1 LNHDA, CDR2 SQIVND (reference sequence). V was pared by 6 bases and J by 3 bases, with 14 bases between. The CDR3 spans 14 residues. CDR3: CASSNGGAYTEAFF. CDR3 DNA sequence: TGTGCCAGTAGCAATGGGGGGGCATACACTGAAGCTTTCTTT. Full variable domain (missing parts from reference TRBV19 and TRBJ1-1): DGGITQSPKYLFRKEGQNVTLSCEQNLNHDAMYWYRQDPGQGLRLIYYSQIVNDFQKGDIAEGYSVSREKKESFPLTVTSAQKNPTAFYLCASSNGGAYTEAFFGQGTRLTVV.

The chain joins TRBV4-1 to TRBJ2-7; TRBD2 matches at 7 bases. CDR1 and CDR2 from the germline V gene are MGHRA and YSYEKL. This CDR3 has 15 amino acids. The V gene end was trimmed by 0 bases and the J gene end by 0 bases; junction bases not matched to a gene: 2. CDR3 DNA: TGCGCCAGCAGCCAAGACGGCGGGAGCTCCTACGAGCAGTACTTC. Its translation is CASSQDGGSSYEQYF.

V usage is TRBV12-5 and J usage is TRBJ2-7; possible D gene TRBD2, 6 bases. CDR3 length: 13 amino acids. Germline CDR1 reads LGHNT; CDR2 reads FRNRAP. Trimming cost V 3 bases and J 2 bases, with 8 bases left between them. The CDR3 DNA follows: TGTGCTAGTGGTTTTGGGGGGACCTACGAGCAGTACTTC. Translating it yields CASGFGGTYEQYF.

This clone was observed a handful of times. DNA for the CDR3: TGTGCCAGCAGCTTATCTACGGGGGAAGGCGGGGAGCTGTTTTTT. Amino acids: CASSLSTGEGGELFF. The chain has TRBV7-9 and TRBJ2-2; tentatively, D is TRBD2 (6 bases). Germline CDR1 SEHNR, CDR2 FQNEAQ (reference sequence). The V gene lost 2 bases and the J gene lost 7 bases, with 14 bases spanning the gap. CDR3 length equals 15 residues.

CDR3 bases: TGTGCCAGCAGCTTAGGAGGACAGCCCAACACTGAAGCTTTCTTT. Protein product: CASSLGGQPNTEAFF. This chain joins TRBV7-3 and TRBJ1-1; D may be TRBD1 (6 bases). Trimming shortened V by 2 bases and J by 2 bases, and 12 bases separated the two germline ends. Germline loops: CDR1 SGHTA, CDR2 FQGTGA. This CDR3 is built from 15 residues.

The chain carries TRBV7-9 and TRBJ1-1; D gene ambiguous. Germline V gene lookup returns CDR1 SEHNR and CDR2 FQNEAQ (reference sequence). Between the trimmed V and J ends, which lost 1 base and 11 bases, there was a span of 8 bases. The CDR3 length is 11 residues. This chain's CDR3 is CASSLERGAFF. CDR3 DNA: TGTGCCAGCAGCTTAGAGCGAGGTGCTTTCTTT.

The CDR3 coding sequence is TGTGCCAGCAGTTTATCCCCAGGCATATGGGATACGCAGTATTTT. Encoded protein: CASSLSPGIWDTQYF. The chain employs TRBV27 and TRBJ2-3; unclear D gene. Per the germline V gene, CDR1 is MNHEY and CDR2 is SMNVEV (reference sequence). There are 15 residues in the CDR3. The V and J ends lost 0 bases and 6 bases respectively, with 13 bases between them.

This clone appeared a few times. The CDR3 is CASSYSSGTQYF. DNA for the CDR3: TGTGCCAGCAGTTACTCGTCGGGTACGCAGTATTTT. The rearrangement uses TRBV6-5 and TRBJ2-3; unclear D gene. CDR3 length: 12 residues. In germline, CDR1 is MNHEY, CDR2 SVGAGI. Trimming left V 0 bases short and J 8 bases short, with 6 bases between.

The chain couples TRBV5-4 to TRBJ1-1; 9 bases agree with TRBD1. The CDR3 sequence is 15 residues long. Germline trimming cut 5 bases from V and 6 bases from J; bases unmatched to any gene: 11. Germline CDR1 and CDR2: SGHNT and YYREEE (reference sequence). DNA for the CDR3: TGTGCCAGCAGGCGATCCGGGACAGGGATGGCTGAAGCTTTCTTT. Its protein product is CASRRSGTGMAEAFF.

The V call is TRBV25-1, the J call TRBJ1-2, with D tentatively TRBD1 (6 bases). The V end was cut by 4 bases, the J end by 5 bases, with 14 bases between. The CDR3 covers 14 residues. CDR1 and CDR2 (germline): MGHDK, SYGVNS. The CDR3, as DNA: TGTGCCAGCAGTGGGGACACGGTGTGGTATGGCTACACCTTC. Protein: CASSGDTVWYGYTF.

The rearrangement joins TRBV5-8 to TRBJ2-1; tentative D call: TRBD2 (6 bases). The CDR3 is 13 amino acids. CDR1 and CDR2 (germline): SGHTS, YDEGEE. CDR3 sequence reads: CVSQRGGVHEQFF. The DNA of the CDR3 is TGTGTTTCACAAAGAGGCGGGGTCCACGAGCAGTTCTTC.

V and J are TRBV28 and TRBJ1-1, with D perhaps TRBD1 (6 bases). The CDR3 runs to 14 residues. With 7 bases removed from V and 3 bases from J, the gap between germline ends came to 15 bases. Looked up from germline, CDR1 is MDHEN and CDR2 is SYDVKM. The CDR3 reads CASTSGTGYTEAFF. The CDR3 DNA reads TGTGCCAGCACCTCCGGTACAGGGTACACTGAAGCTTTCTTT.

The genes are TRBV6-4 and TRBJ1-2, with 7 bases matching TRBD1. The V and J ends lost 5 bases and 7 bases, in that order; junction bases with no gene match: 7. CDR1 is MRHNA and CDR2 is SNTAGT in the germline V gene. CDR3 length equals 13 residues. This chain's CDR3 is CASSIDRASGYTF. CDR3 DNA sequence: TGTGCCAGCAGTATCGACAGGGCTTCTGGCTACACCTTC.